The 5 T cell receptor beta chains listed next were all sequenced from one sample in a study of metastatic and nonmetastatic thyroid tumors. The entire patient cohort was treatment-naive prior to thyroid surgery. TCRdb reprocessed the PCR reads using MiXCR. The sample holds some 16,000 clones, approximately 12% seen once. Material: tumor tissue. Every receptor here comes from a female donor with papillary thyroid cancer or a benign thyroid nodule (not recorded which). Some clones in this sample may be carry-over from other donors' samples.

This clone was observed at least ten times. This chain links TRBV11-2 with TRBJ2-7; possibly TRBD2 for D (7 bases). The CDR3 contains 16 residues. The germline V gene has CDR1 SGHAT and CDR2 FQNNGV. V lost 5 bases, J lost 0 bases, and 17 bases lay in between. The CDR3, as DNA: TGTGCCAGCAGCCCGTGGGGGGGCCCTAGCTCCTACGAGCAGTACTTC. The encoded protein is CASSPWGGPSSYEQYF.

The table lists this clone with a count of one. This sequence joins TRBV30 and TRBJ2-7, with D perhaps given as TRBD1 or TRBD2 (5 bases each). Germline-derived CDR1 and CDR2 are GTSNPN and SVGIG (reference sequence). This CDR3 has 12 residues. The germline V and J ends were trimmed by 6 bases and 7 bases, with 16 bases remaining between them. The CDR3 here is CACRARGEEQYF. As DNA, the CDR3 is TGTGCCTGTCGGGCCAGAGGGGAAGAGCAGTACTTC.

This clone occurred a few times. Given a much more abundant clone one base away, this may be a read error. V gene TRBV19 combines with J gene TRBJ2-7; maybe TRBD1 (5 bases). V lost 2 bases to trimming and J lost 9 bases, with 17 bases between them. CDR1 LNHDA and CDR2 SQIVND come from the germline V gene (reference sequence). This CDR3 is built from 14 residues. The CDR3 nucleotides are TGTGCCAGTAGTATACGCGCAGGGTACGACGGGCAGTACTTC. This codes for CASSIRAGYDGQYF.

This clone was counted ten times or more. At one end, the junction sequence differs from germline, possibly due to a read error. J is TRBJ1-3 and V is TRBV7-9, with D unclear. Germline CDR1 and CDR2: SEHNR and FQNEAQ (reference sequence). The CDR3 has 11 amino acids. This CDR3 reads CASNSRNTIYF. In nucleotides, the CDR3 is TGTGCCAGCAACTCTAGAAACACCATATATTTT.

This clone was recorded at least ten times. The rearrangement uses TRBV27 and TRBJ1-5; 7 nucleotides line up with TRBD1. The CDR3 has 14 amino acids. Germline loops: CDR1 MNHEY, CDR2 SMNVEV (reference sequence). The ends lost 6 bases at V and 5 bases at J; junction bases unmatched: 7. CDR3 in amino acids: CASSFQGGDQPQHF. The CDR3 DNA sequence: TGTGCCAGCAGCTTCCAGGGGGGGGATCAGCCCCAGCATTTT.